The 29 T cell receptor beta chains in this list originate from one sample, sequenced in a study of T cells in narcolepsy. Produced via immunoSEQ multiplex PCR; TCRdb's table is partial and in-frame only. The sample yields under 30,000 clones, about four fifths seen once. Sequencing used CD45RA- memory CD4+ T cells from PBMCs. The receptors were sampled from a human donor with narcolepsy.

As to this clone: Different DNA sequences within this sample yield the same CDR3. CDR3 DNA: TGTGCCAGCAGTTTATCCGGTCCGGGACAGCCCCAGCATTTT. Its protein product is CASSLSGPGQPQHF. The gene calls are TRBV27 and TRBJ1-5; no definite D call. The CDR3 runs to 14 residues. V was cut by 0 bases and J by 7 bases, with 10 bases left in between. Germline values: CDR1 MNHEY, CDR2 SMNVEV (reference sequence).

The rearrangement links TRBV28 to TRBJ1-1; D gene unclear. V lost 2 bases and J 3 bases, leaving 10 bases between the germline ends. The CDR3 extends over 14 amino acids. Germline V lookup: CDR1 MDHEN, CDR2 SYDVKM. The CDR3 region is CASSLKGVDTEAFF. The CDR3 DNA sequence: TGTGCCAGCAGTTTAAAGGGTGTGGACACTGAAGCTTTCTTT.

As DNA, the CDR3 is TGTGCCATTAGGACTAGCGGGGGCGAGTACAATGAGCAGTTCTTC. Translated, it gives CAIRTSGGEYNEQFF. The V gene is TRBV10-3, the J gene TRBJ2-1, with 13 bases identical to TRBD2. The CDR3 is made up of 15 amino acids. CDR1 ENHRY and CDR2 SYGVKD come from the germline V gene. With 9 bases clipped from V and 4 bases from J, the junction kept 6 bases outside the gene matches.

This sequence joins TRBV4-3 and TRBJ1-5; no definite D call. The CDR3 covers 14 residues. Germline V gives CDR1 LGHNA, CDR2 YSLEER. Trimming cost V 6 bases and J 4 bases, with 13 bases left between them. DNA for the CDR3: TGCGCCAGCAGTCCAGCCATGGGAAATCAGCCCCAGCATTTT. Protein sequence: CASSPAMGNQPQHF.

The chain uses TRBV6-5 and TRBJ2-3; TRBD1 matches at 7 bases. Germline loops: CDR1 MNHEY, CDR2 SVGAGI. The CDR3 runs 14 residues. With 7 bases clipped from V and 3 bases from J, the junction kept 7 bases outside the gene matches. In DNA form, the CDR3 reads TGTGCCAGCATGTATGACAGGGAGACAGATACGCAGTATTTT. Amino acid sequence: CASMYDRETDTQYF.

As for this clone: Germline and junction disagree at one end, which may indicate a read error. The chain carries TRBV7-7 and TRBJ2-3; TRBD2 aligns across 15 bases. The germline V gene has CDR1 SSHAT and CDR2 FNYEAQ (reference sequence). This CDR3 region has 19 residues. The CDR3 DNA sequence: TGTGCTAGCAGCCCACGGACTAGCGGGGGGGCCCTCGGCACAGATACGCAGTATTTT. It codes for CASSPRTSGGALGTDTQYF.

This clone appeared once. This rearrangement joins TRBV6-6 to TRBJ1-2; unclear D gene. The germline gives CDR1 MNHNY, CDR2 SVGAGI (reference sequence). This CDR3 has 14 amino acids. V lost 0 bases and J lost 5, with 10 bases in between. CDR3 sequence reads: CASSYSFSDYGYTF. As DNA, the CDR3 is TGTGCCAGCAGTTACTCATTTTCAGATTATGGCTACACCTTC.

The genes are TRBV6-1 and TRBJ1-1; TRBD1 agrees at 8 bases. Germline V gives CDR1 MNHNS, CDR2 SASEGT. The CDR3 is 15 residues long. Trimming at V came to 5 bases and at J to 5 bases, leaving 10 bases not matched to a gene. CDR3: CASSMQTGASTEAFF. CDR3 sequence (DNA): TGTGCCAGCAGTATGCAGACAGGGGCCTCGACTGAAGCTTTCTTT.

The V call is TRBV9, the J call TRBJ2-7, with 7 positions matching TRBD1. V gave up 3 bases and J gave up 0 bases; unmatched junction bases: 3. This CDR3 is built from 14 residues. Per germline, CDR1 SGDLS and CDR2 YYNGEE. Here the CDR3 DNA reads TGTGCCAGCAGCGCTAGACAGGGCTCCTACGAGCAGTACTTC. Translation gives CASSARQGSYEQYF. Combining the CDR3 with reference TRBV9 and TRBJ2-7 gives the whole variable domain DSGVTQTPKHLITATGQRVTLRCSPRSGDLSVYWYQQSLDQGLQFLIQYYNGEERAKGNILERFSAQQFPDLHSELNLSSLELGDSALYFCASSARQGSYEQYFGPGTRLTVT.

This sequence joins TRBV19 and TRBJ2-1; 7 bases line up with TRBD2. CDR3 length: 14 amino acids. The germline CDR1 and CDR2 sequences are LNHDA and SQIVND (reference sequence). V was pared by 7 bases and J by 9 bases, with 12 bases of the junction left unmatched. The CDR3 loop reads CASMGSGQRGEQFF. CDR3 sequence (DNA): TGTGCCAGTATGGGTAGCGGGCAGAGGGGTGAGCAGTTCTTC. The full variable domain, completed using reference TRBV19 and TRBJ2-1, is DGGITQSPKYLFRKEGQNVTLSCEQNLNHDAMYWYRQDPGQGLRLIYYSQIVNDFQKGDIAEGYSVSREKKESFPLTVTSAQKNPTAFYLCASMGSGQRGEQFFGPGTRLTVL.

The V and J genes are TRBV12-5 and TRBJ1-6, with 9 bases matching TRBD1. The ends lost 4 bases at V and 7 bases at J; junction bases unmatched: 8. Germline V lookup: CDR1 LGHNT, CDR2 FRNRAP. CDR3 length equals 16 residues. The CDR3 nucleotides are TGTGCTAGTGGTTCGAATCCCGGGACAGGGAATTCACCCCTCCACTTT. Protein sequence: CASGSNPGTGNSPLHF.

The V gene is TRBV11-3, the J gene TRBJ1-1, with TRBD1 matching 7 bases. There are 15 residues in the CDR3. V shed 4 bases, J shed 0 bases, and the junction held 5 bases outside the gene matches. Per germline, CDR1 SGHNT and CDR2 YENEEA. DNA of the CDR3: TGTGCCAGCAGCTCCAGGACAGGCTTGAACACTGAAGCTTTCTTT. Amino acid sequence: CASSSRTGLNTEAFF.

V and J are TRBV6-5 and TRBJ2-7; perhaps TRBD2 as D (5 bases). The CDR3 has 15 amino acids. Germline-derived CDR1 and CDR2 are MNHEY and SVGAGI. With 6 bases removed from V and 2 bases from J, the gap between germline ends came to 17 bases. CDR3 nucleotide sequence: TGTGCCAGCAGCCCCGGACTTTGGGCCACCTACGAGCAGTACTTC. This sequence encodes CASSPGLWATYEQYF.

V gene TRBV12-5 combines with J gene TRBJ2-2; D may be TRBD1 (6 bases). The germline V and J ends were trimmed by 5 bases and 1 base, with 11 bases remaining between them. Germline values: CDR1 LGHNT, CDR2 FRNRAP. The CDR3 sequence is 15 residues long. The CDR3 sequence: CASGPSTGNTGELFF. CDR3 bases: TGTGCTAGTGGTCCATCGACAGGGAACACCGGGGAGCTGTTTTTT.

The chain carries TRBV5-6 and TRBJ2-1; D is perhaps TRBD1 or TRBD2 (5 bases each). Looked up from germline, CDR1 is SGHDT and CDR2 is YYEEEE. The V end was cut by 4 bases, the J end by 5 bases, with 19 bases between. The CDR3 extends over 16 amino acids. The chain's CDR3 is CASSPGTFGGNNEQFF. The CDR3 nucleotides are TGTGCCAGCAGCCCCGGGACCTTTGGGGGTAACAATGAGCAGTTCTTC.

The chain employs TRBV29-1 and TRBJ1-2; 7 nucleotides agree with TRBD1. The CDR3 covers 13 residues. Germline V CDR1 and CDR2: SQVTM, ANQGSEA. J lost 3 bases, V lost 5 bases, and 6 bases had no gene match. DNA for the CDR3: TGCAGCGTTACCGGCAGGGGGGACTATGGCTACACCTTC. This encodes CSVTGRGDYGYTF.

The rearrangement uses TRBV28 and TRBJ2-5; D gene unclear. The CDR3 loop spans 14 amino acids. V lost 5 bases to trimming and J lost 2 bases, with 12 bases between them. The germline V gene encodes CDR1 MDHEN and CDR2 SYDVKM. CDR3 in amino acids: CASSQQPFQETQYF. In nucleotides, the CDR3 is TGTGCCAGCAGTCAACAGCCTTTTCAAGAGACCCAGTACTTC.

The genes are TRBV6-4 and TRBJ1-2; a possible D gene is TRBD1 (5 bases). Deletions cut 4 bases from V and 2 bases from J, with 14 bases between. CDR1 and CDR2 from the germline V gene are MRHNA and SNTAGT. CDR3 length: 15 amino acids. The CDR3: CASSASTAGNYGYTF. The CDR3 coding sequence is TGTGCCAGCAGTGCGTCGACAGCGGGGAACTATGGCTACACCTTC.

The rearrangement uses TRBV19 and TRBJ2-6, with D uncertain. Trimming removed 3 bases at V and 1 base at J, with 10 bases between. The germline gives CDR1 LNHDA, CDR2 SQIVND (reference sequence). The CDR3 is 16 amino acids. In nucleotides, the CDR3 is TGTGCCAGTAGTATTGGCCGGGCGTCTGGGGCCAACGTCCTGACTTTC. This codes for CASSIGRASGANVLTF.

The chain uses TRBV19 and TRBJ1-1; maybe TRBD1 (5 bases). Trimming left V 9 bases short and J 4 bases short, with 21 bases between. The V gene's germline CDR1 is LNHDA and CDR2 SQIVND (reference sequence). The CDR3 is made up of 15 amino acids. The CDR3, as DNA: TGTGCCAGCCAGACTATGGGTGGGGGACGCACTGAAGCTTTCTTT. Its translation: CASQTMGGGRTEAFF.

The V and J genes are TRBV9 and TRBJ2-2, with D perhaps TRBD2 (6 bases). The CDR3 runs 14 residues. CDR1 and CDR2 from the germline V gene are SGDLS and YYNGEE. The V end was cut by 0 bases, the J end by 7 bases, with 10 bases between. The CDR3 protein is CASSVAGGYGELFF. The CDR3 region has the DNA TGTGCCAGCAGCGTAGCTGGAGGGTACGGGGAGCTGTTTTTT.

The rearrangement joins TRBV11-2 to TRBJ1-5; D might be TRBD1 (5 bases). Germline V gene data show CDR1 as SGHAT and CDR2 as FQNNGV. The CDR3 extends over 13 amino acids. V was trimmed by 3 bases and J by 8 bases, leaving 11 bases between them. The CDR3 DNA is TGTGCCAGCAGCTTGGAGCAGGGAAAGCCCCAGCATTTT. It translates to CASSLEQGKPQHF.

V gene TRBV9 combines with J gene TRBJ2-7; D is tentatively TRBD1 or TRBD2 (6 bases each). This CDR3 comprises 15 residues. Trimming took off 0 bases at V and 1 base at J, with 11 bases between the two ends. Germline V CDR1 and CDR2: SGDLS, YYNGEE. The CDR3 loop reads CASSVGLGGSYEQYF. CDR3 in DNA: TGTGCCAGCAGCGTAGGACTAGGGGGTTCCTACGAGCAGTACTTC.

The gene calls are TRBV4-3 and TRBJ2-3; 9 bases line up with TRBD2. V lost 4 bases and J lost 2; bases outside the gene matches: 13. This CDR3 has 18 amino acids. Germline loops: CDR1 LGHNA, CDR2 YSLEER. This CDR3 is CASSLGHAAGGHTDTQYF. The DNA for the CDR3 is TGCGCCAGCAGCCTTGGGCACGCGGCGGGGGGGCACACAGATACGCAGTATTTT.

The rearrangement uses TRBV5-1 and TRBJ1-6, with D possibly being TRBD1 (5 bases). CDR1 and CDR2 from the germline V gene are SGHRS and YFSETQ. Trimming stripped 0 bases from V and 8 bases from J, with 18 bases between. The CDR3 length is 17 residues. This chain's CDR3 is CASSLGGRQSLDSPLHF. For the CDR3, the DNA is TGCGCCAGCAGCTTGGGGGGGAGACAGTCCTTGGATTCACCCCTCCACTTT.

CDR3 region: CASSELFEQFF. The CDR3 DNA reads as TGTGCCAGCAGTGAGTTGTTTGAGCAGTTCTTC. V is TRBV2 and J is TRBJ2-1; the D is unclear. Germline-derived CDR1 and CDR2 are SNHLY and FYNNEI. The CDR3 totals 11 residues. V was cut by 3 bases and J by 9 bases, with 6 bases left in between. Using reference TRBV2 and TRBJ2-1 for the parts outside the CDR3, the full variable domain is EPEVTQTPSHQVTQMGQEVILRCVPISNHLYFYWYRQILGQKVEFLVSFYNNEISEKSEIFDDQFSVERPDGSNFTLKIRSTKLEDSAMYFCASSELFEQFFGPGTRLTVL.

The V gene is TRBV19, the J gene TRBJ2-7, with D possibly TRBD2 on 6 matching bases. Between the trimmed V and J ends, which lost 1 base and 7 bases, there was a span of 11 bases. Germline V lookup: CDR1 LNHDA, CDR2 SQIVND (reference sequence). The CDR3 spans 13 residues. CDR3 loop: CASSIGAGNEQYF. The CDR3 region has the DNA TGTGCCAGTAGTATAGGTGCGGGGAATGAGCAGTACTTC.

This rearrangement joins TRBV7-8 to TRBJ2-5, with 15 bases that match TRBD2. This CDR3 has 15 amino acids. V trimming: 8 bases; J trimming: 4 bases; junction bases outside the gene matches: 5. CDR1 is SGHVS and CDR2 is FQNEAQ in the germline V gene. In DNA, the CDR3 is TGTGCCAGCGGACTAGCGGGGGGGCAGGGAGAGACCCAGTACTTC. This translates into CASGLAGGQGETQYF. Complete variable domain (other parts from reference TRBV7-8 and TRBJ2-5): GAGVSQSPRYKVAKRGQDVALRCDPISGHVSLFWYQQALGQGPEFLTYFQNEAQLDKSGLPSDRFFAERPEGSVSTLKIQRTQQEDSAVYLCASGLAGGQGETQYFGPGTRLLVL.

The rearrangement joins TRBV11-2 to TRBJ2-4; D is ambiguous. Between the trimmed V and J ends, which lost 5 bases and 1 base, there was a span of 18 bases. CDR3 length equals 17 residues. Germline CDR1 is SGHAT and CDR2 is FQNNGV. This CDR3 reads CASSLSAGVGAKNIQYF. CDR3 in DNA: TGTGCCAGCAGCCTAAGCGCAGGCGTGGGGGCCAAAAACATTCAGTACTTC.